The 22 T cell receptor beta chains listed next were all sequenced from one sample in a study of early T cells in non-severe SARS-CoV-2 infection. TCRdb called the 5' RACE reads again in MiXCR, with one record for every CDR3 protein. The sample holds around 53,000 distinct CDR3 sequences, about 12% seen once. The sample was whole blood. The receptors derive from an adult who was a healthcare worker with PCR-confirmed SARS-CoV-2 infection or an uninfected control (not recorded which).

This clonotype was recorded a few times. The CDR3 spells CAAGHYNSPLHF. The CDR3 region has the DNA TGTGCCGCGGGACACTATAATTCACCCCTCCACTTT. The chain has TRBV6-1 and TRBJ1-6, with D possibly being TRBD1 (6 bases). CDR1 MNHNS and CDR2 SASEGT come from the germline V gene. Trimming left V 11 bases short and J 3 bases short, with 8 bases between. The CDR3 is 12 residues long.

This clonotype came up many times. The CDR3 DNA reads as TGTGCCACGCGGGGGGTCTTCTACAATGAGCAGTTCTTC. It translates to CATRGVFYNEQFF. V gene TRBV7-9 combines with J gene TRBJ2-1; 8 bases match TRBD2. Trimming cost V 10 bases and J 3 bases; bases outside gene matches: 5. The CDR3 runs to 13 residues. Germline V gene data show CDR1 as SEHNR and CDR2 as FQNEAQ (reference sequence).

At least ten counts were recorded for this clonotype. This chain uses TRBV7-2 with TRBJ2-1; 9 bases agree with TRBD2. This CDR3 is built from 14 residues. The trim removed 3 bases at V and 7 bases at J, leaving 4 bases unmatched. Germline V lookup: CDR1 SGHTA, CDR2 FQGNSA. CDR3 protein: CASSLTSGYNEQFF. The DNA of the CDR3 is TGTGCCAGCAGCTTGACTAGCGGCTATAATGAGCAGTTCTTC.

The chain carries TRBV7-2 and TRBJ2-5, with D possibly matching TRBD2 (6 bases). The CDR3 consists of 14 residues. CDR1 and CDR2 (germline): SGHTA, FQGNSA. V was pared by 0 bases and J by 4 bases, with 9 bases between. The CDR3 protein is CASSLAGRRETQYF. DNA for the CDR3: TGTGCCAGCAGCTTAGCGGGGAGGCGAGAGACCCAGTACTTC.

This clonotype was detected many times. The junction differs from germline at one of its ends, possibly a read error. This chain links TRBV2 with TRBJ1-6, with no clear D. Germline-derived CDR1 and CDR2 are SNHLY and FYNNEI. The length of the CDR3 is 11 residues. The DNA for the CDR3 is TGTGCCAGCAGTGTACCAGGCCCATTGAATTTT. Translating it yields CASSVPGPLNF.

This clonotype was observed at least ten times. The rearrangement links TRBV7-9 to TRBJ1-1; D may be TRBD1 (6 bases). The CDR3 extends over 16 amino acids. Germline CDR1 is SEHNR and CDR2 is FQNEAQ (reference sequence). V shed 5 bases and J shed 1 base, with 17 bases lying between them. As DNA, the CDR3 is TGTGCCAGCAGCCTCTGGCAGGGGTGGGGGAACACTGAAGCTTTCTTT. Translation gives CASSLWQGWGNTEAFF.

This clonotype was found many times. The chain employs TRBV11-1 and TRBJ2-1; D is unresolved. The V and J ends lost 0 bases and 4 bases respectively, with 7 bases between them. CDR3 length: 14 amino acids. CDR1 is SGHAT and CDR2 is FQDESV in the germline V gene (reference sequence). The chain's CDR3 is CASSLAPAYNEQFF. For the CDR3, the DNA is TGTGCCAGCAGCTTAGCCCCGGCTTACAATGAGCAGTTCTTC.

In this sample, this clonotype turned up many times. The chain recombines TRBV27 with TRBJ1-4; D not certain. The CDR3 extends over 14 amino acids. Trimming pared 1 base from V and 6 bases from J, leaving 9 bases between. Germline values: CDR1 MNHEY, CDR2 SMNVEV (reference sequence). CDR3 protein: CASSLWSSDEKLFF. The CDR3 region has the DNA TGTGCCAGCAGTTTATGGTCTAGCGATGAAAAACTGTTTTTT.

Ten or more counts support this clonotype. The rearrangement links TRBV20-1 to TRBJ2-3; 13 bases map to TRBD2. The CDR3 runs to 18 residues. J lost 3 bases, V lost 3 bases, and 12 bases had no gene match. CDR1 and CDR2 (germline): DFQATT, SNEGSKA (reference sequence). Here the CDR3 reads CSASKGLAGTMLTDTQYF. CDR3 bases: TGCAGTGCTAGTAAGGGACTAGCGGGAACGATGTTGACAGATACGCAGTATTTT.

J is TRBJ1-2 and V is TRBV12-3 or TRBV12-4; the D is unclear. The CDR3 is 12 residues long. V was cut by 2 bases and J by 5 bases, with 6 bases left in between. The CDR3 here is CASSLLPYGYTF. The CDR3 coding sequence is TGTGCCAGCAGTTTATTACCTTATGGCTACACCTTC.

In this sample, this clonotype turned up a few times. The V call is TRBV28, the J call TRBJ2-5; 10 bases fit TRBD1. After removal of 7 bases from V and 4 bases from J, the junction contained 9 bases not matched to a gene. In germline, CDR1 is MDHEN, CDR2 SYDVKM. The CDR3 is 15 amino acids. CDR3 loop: CASTQGGTGVETQYF. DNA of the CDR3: TGTGCCAGCACCCAAGGGGGGACAGGGGTAGAGACCCAGTACTTC.

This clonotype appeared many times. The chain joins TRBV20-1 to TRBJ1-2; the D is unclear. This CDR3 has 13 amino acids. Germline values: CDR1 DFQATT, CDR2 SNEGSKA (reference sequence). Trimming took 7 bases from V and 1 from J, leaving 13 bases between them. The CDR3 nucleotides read TGCAGTGACACGGCTGGGGTTAACTATGGCTACACCTTC. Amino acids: CSDTAGVNYGYTF.

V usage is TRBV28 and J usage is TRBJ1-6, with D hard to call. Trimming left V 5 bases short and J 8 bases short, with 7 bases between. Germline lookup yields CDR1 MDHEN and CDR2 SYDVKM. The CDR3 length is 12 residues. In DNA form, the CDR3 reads TGTGCCAGCAGTCCCTTTGATTCACCCCTCCACTTT. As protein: CASSPFDSPLHF. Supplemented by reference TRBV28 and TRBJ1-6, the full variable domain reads DVKVTQSSRYLVKRTGEKVFLECVQDMDHENMFWYRQDPGLGLRLIYFSYDVKMKEKGDIPEGYSVSREKKERFSLILESASTNQTSMYLCASSPFDSPLHFGNGTRLTVT.

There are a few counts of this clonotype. CDR3 nucleotide sequence: TGTGCCAGCAGCTTAGAAGGCGGACCTCACTCGGGCCCGGGCACAGATACGCAGTATTTT. Translation: CASSLEGGPHSGPGTDTQYF. The rearrangement uses TRBV7-6 and TRBJ2-3; D is unclear. The CDR3 runs 20 residues. The germline CDR1 and CDR2 sequences are SGHVS and FNYEAQ. V shed 1 base and J shed 1 base, with 24 bases lying between them. The whole variable domain, filled in from reference TRBV7-6 and TRBJ2-3, reads GAGVSQSPRYKVTKRGQDVALRCDPISGHVSLYWYRQALGQGPEFLTYFNYEAQQDKSGLPNDRFSAERPEGSISTLTIQRTEQRDSAMYRCASSLEGGPHSGPGTDTQYFGPGTRLTVL.

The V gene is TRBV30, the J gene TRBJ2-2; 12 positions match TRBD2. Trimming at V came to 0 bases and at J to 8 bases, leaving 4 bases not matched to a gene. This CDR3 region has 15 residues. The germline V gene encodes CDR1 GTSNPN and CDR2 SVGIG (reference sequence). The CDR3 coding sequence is TGTGCCTGGAGTGTAACTAGCGGGAGGCTGGGGGAGCTGTTTTTT. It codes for CAWSVTSGRLGELFF.

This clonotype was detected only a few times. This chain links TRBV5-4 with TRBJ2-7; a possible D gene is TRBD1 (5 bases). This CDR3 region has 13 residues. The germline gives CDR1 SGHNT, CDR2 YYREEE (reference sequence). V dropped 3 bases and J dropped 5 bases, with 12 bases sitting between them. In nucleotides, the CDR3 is TGTGCCAGCAGCTCCCGGACAATCCACGAGCAGTACTTC. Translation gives CASSSRTIHEQYF.

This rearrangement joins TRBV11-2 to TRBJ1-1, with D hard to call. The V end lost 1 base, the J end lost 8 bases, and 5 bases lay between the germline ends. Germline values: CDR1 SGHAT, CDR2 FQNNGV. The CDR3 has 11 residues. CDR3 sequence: CASSLGIEAFF. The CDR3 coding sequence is TGTGCCAGCAGCTTAGGAATCGAAGCTTTCTTT.

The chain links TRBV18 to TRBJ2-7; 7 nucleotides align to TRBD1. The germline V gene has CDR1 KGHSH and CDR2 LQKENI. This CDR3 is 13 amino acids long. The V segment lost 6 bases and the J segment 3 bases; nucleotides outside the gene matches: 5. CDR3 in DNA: TGTGCCAGCTCCCCCGGGACAGACTACGAGCAGTACTTC. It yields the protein CASSPGTDYEQYF.

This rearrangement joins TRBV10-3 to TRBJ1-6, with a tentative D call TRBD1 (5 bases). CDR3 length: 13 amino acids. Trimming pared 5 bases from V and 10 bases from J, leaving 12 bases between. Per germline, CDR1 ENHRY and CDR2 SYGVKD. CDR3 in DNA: TGTGCCATCAGTAAAGACAGCAACTCACCCCTCCACTTT. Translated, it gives CAISKDSNSPLHF.

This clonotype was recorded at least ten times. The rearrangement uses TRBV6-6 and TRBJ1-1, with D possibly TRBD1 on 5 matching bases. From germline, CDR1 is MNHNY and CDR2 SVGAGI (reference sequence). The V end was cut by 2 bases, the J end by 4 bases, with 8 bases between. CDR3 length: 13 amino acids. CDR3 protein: CASSYRGRTEAFF. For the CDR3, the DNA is TGTGCCAGCAGTTACAGGGGACGCACTGAAGCTTTCTTT.

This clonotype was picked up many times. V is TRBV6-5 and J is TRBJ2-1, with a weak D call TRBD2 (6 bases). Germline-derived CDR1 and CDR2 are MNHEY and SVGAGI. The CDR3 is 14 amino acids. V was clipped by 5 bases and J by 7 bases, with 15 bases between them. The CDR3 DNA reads TGTGCCAGCAGTACCGGGACTCGGCGGAATGAGCAGTTCTTC. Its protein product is CASSTGTRRNEQFF.

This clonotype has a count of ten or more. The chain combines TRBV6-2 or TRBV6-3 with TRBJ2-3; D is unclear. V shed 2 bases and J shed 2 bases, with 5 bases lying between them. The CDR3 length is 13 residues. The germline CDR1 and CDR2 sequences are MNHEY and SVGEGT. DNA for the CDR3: TGTGCCAGCAGTTACCCGCTCACAGATACGCAGTATTTT. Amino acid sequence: CASSYPLTDTQYF.